This T cell receptor (beta chain) was identified during a study of T cells after yellow fever vaccination. Study-level points and caveats: The appearance of a small share of clonotypes in both CD4 and CD8 compartments was observed. Most clones from primary vaccination resurfaced after the booster (around 95% CD4, around 90% CD8).

The germline gives CDR1 LNHDA, CDR2 SQIVND (reference sequence). Trimming took off 4 bases at V and 4 bases at J, with 17 bases between the two ends. This CDR3 region has 15 residues. The table lists this clonotype with a few counts. Antigen: not known. Conversion of TCR transcripts into cDNA relied on 5'RACE template switching, which added a universal primer site and UMIs. One entry per CDR3 protein, called by TCRdb with MiXCR from the 5' RACE reads. Of around 340,000 distinct CDR3 sequences listed, roughly 9.4% are singletons. The receptor's source is a young man who received the YFV17D yellow fever vaccine. The sequenced sample was PBMCs, obtained on the day of the first yellow fever vaccination. V is TRBV19 and J is TRBJ2-7; D perhaps matches TRBD2 (6 bases). The CDR3 loop is CASSNGLPATYEQYF. For the CDR3, the DNA is TGTGCCAGTAGTAACGGACTACCGGCCACATACGAGCAGTACTTC.